This T cell receptor beta chain was obtained from a study of blood T cell repertoires in COVID-19. Study background: Whether acute or convalescent, the COVID-19 samples came from the United States, Italy and Spain.

Data came from immunoSEQ multiplex PCR; TCRdb stores just in-frame clones and leaves some out. Among some 170,000 clones, around 76% were seen once, and the ten largest hold almost 8.5%. The CDR3 has 16 amino acids. Germline CDR1 and CDR2: MDHEN and SYDVKM. V lost 5 bases and J 0 bases, leaving 14 bases between the germline ends. The specimen sequenced was peripheral blood. The V and J genes are TRBV28 and TRBJ1-5; D gene uncertain. This clonotype originated in a woman in her 70s with acute or convalescent COVID-19. CDR3 residues: CASSPSGLYSNQPQHF. The CDR3 bases are TGTGCCAGCAGTCCATCAGGATTATATAGCAATCAGCCCCAGCATTTT.